A single sample is the source of the 10 T cell receptor beta chains below, sequenced in a study of T cell clonality in common variable immunodeficiency. Whole-study results and caveats: Reportedly, TCR beta sequences from common variable immunodeficiency showed fewer deletions and N-nucleotide insertions.

Their antigen targets remain unknown. Profiling relied on immunoSEQ multiplex PCR, and the TCRdb table lists in-frame clones only, not all of them. Listed for the sample are around 24,000 clones, none seen a single time. Sequenced sample: peripheral blood mononuclear cells. The receptors were gathered from a human donor with common variable immunodeficiency.

In this sample, this clone turned up many times. The read ends 3 residues before the CDR3 terminus; that terminus is restored from the germline J gene. The V call is TRBV2, the J call TRBJ2-1; 8 bases fit TRBD2. V shed 6 bases and J 5 bases; nucleotides not matched to a gene: 9. CDR1 and CDR2 from the germline V gene are SNHLY and FYNNEI. The CDR3 is made up of 15 amino acids. CDR3 DNA, as far as it was read: TGTGCCAGCAGCCGGACGGGACTAGGAGACAATGAG. The encoded protein is CASSRTGLGDNE. The entire CDR3 sequence reads CASSRTGLGDNEQFF.

This clone was observed at least ten times. The read ends 3 residues shy of where the CDR3 ends; the end is completed using the germline J gene. This chain joins TRBV18 and TRBJ2-2; TRBD2 matches 9 bases. The CDR3 has 15 residues. After removal of 2 bases from V and 4 bases from J, the junction contained 2 bases not matched to a gene. Germline V gene sequence: CDR1 KGHSH, CDR2 LQKENI. Here the CDR3 reads CASSPEAGGTGELFF. The part of the CDR3 DNA that was read is TGTGCCAGCTCACCAGAAGCGGGGGGCACCGGGGAG.

This clone occurred many times. Sequencing ends 3 residues short of the CDR3 end; the germline J gene provides the rest. The genes are TRBV5-1 and TRBJ2-7; D gene ambiguous. Germline V gene sequence: CDR1 SGHRS, CDR2 YFSETQ. With 4 bases removed from V and 6 bases from J, the gap between germline ends came to 14 bases. The CDR3 contains 13 residues. The CDR3: CASSRVQSFEQYF. CDR3 DNA (partial): TGCGCCAGCAGCAGAGTACAGAGTTTCGAG.

With regard to this clone: The CDR3 goes on 3 residues after the read ends, and that part is filled in from the germline J gene. The chain is built from TRBV10-2 and TRBJ2-3; D is perhaps TRBD2 (5 bases). This CDR3 is 13 amino acids long. Germline CDR1 and CDR2: WSHSY and SAAADI. Trimming cost V 6 bases and J 0 bases, with 7 bases left between them. The CDR3: CASRAASTDTQYF. The part of the CDR3 DNA that was read is TGCGCCAGCAGAGCGGCTAGCACAGATACG.

The sample holds many counts of this clone. The CDR3 is cut off 3 residues early in the read; its end comes from the germline J gene. The chain recombines TRBV15 with TRBJ1-5; no definite D call. The V gene lost 0 bases and the J gene lost 0 bases, with 3 bases spanning the gap. This CDR3 comprises 14 residues. CDR1 is LNHNV and CDR2 is YYDKDF in the germline V gene (reference sequence). The chain's CDR3 is CATSRDGSNQPQHF. The covered CDR3 bases are TGTGCCACCAGCAGAGACGGTAGCAATCAGCCC.

This clone was seen more than once but under ten times. The read gets to within 3 residues of the CDR3 end, and the germline J gene fills in the rest. This rearrangement joins TRBV7-9 to TRBJ1-6; weak D call: TRBD1 (6 bases). Germline V gene data show CDR1 as SEHNR and CDR2 as FQNEAQ (reference sequence). V lost 5 bases and J 10 bases, leaving 15 bases between the germline ends. CDR3 length equals 14 residues. CDR3 loop: CASSTGQMESPLHF. CDR3 DNA, as far as it was read: TGTGCCAGCAGCACGGGACAAATGGAGTCACCC.

Note on this clone: The read ends 3 residues shy of where the CDR3 ends; the end is completed using the germline J gene. The chain combines TRBV19 with TRBJ2-1, with a tentative D call TRBD1 (6 bases). The CDR3 totals 13 residues. Between the trimmed V and J ends, which lost 6 bases and 5 bases, there was a span of 11 bases. CDR1 is LNHDA, CDR2 SQIVND, per germline (reference sequence). The chain's CDR3 is CASSITGNNEQFF. CDR3 bases read: TGTGCCAGTAGCATAACAGGGAACAATGAG.

This clone appeared a few times. The CDR3 end falls 3 residues outside the read, so it is completed with the germline J gene. J is TRBJ1-4 and V is TRBV2; D remains unclear. Trimming stripped 3 bases from V and 6 bases from J, with 11 bases between. CDR1 is SNHLY and CDR2 is FYNNEI in the germline V gene. This CDR3 contains 14 residues. The CDR3 region is CASSEYLQDEKLFF. CDR3 bases read: TGTGCCAGCAGTGAGTACCTGCAGGATGAAAAA. Variable domain in full (rest from reference TRBV2 and TRBJ1-4): EPEVTQTPSHQVTQMGQEVILRCVPISNHLYFYWYRQILGQKVEFLVSFYNNEISEKSEIFDDQFSVERPDGSNFTLKIRSTKLEDSAMYFCASSEYLQDEKLFFGSGTQLSVL.

This clone was seen ten or more times. The read finishes 3 residues shy of the CDR3 end, and the germline J gene is used to complete it. The gene calls are TRBV6-2 or TRBV6-3 and TRBJ1-2; D possibly corresponds to TRBD1 (5 bases). Germline CDR1 reads MNHEY; CDR2 reads SVGEGT. The CDR3 is 14 amino acids. The V gene lost 5 bases and the J gene lost 7 bases, with 17 bases spanning the gap. CDR3 in amino acids: CASSLHPGLGGYTF. The sequenced part of the CDR3 DNA is TGTGCCAGCAGTCTCCACCCGGGACTAGGTGGC.

Turning to this clone: The read falls 3 residues short of the CDR3 end, and the missing part is taken from the germline J gene. The V and J genes are TRBV6-2 or TRBV6-3 and TRBJ1-2, with D possibly TRBD1 on 6 matching bases. Trimming took 6 bases from V and 4 from J, leaving 24 bases between them. The CDR3 length is 17 residues. CDR1 MNHEY and CDR2 SVGEGT come from the germline V gene. CDR3: CASRTTRGTTTSYGYTF. The sequenced CDR3 bases are TGTGCCAGCAGAACTACGAGGGGGACTACAACGTCCTATGGC.